This is a list of T cell receptor beta chains from one sample in a study of monozygotic twins with inflammatory bowel disease. TCRdb reprocessed the 5' RACE reads, keeping one entry per CDR3 protein, no DNA. Listed are some 450,000 distinct CDR3 sequences; about 2.3% falls within the top ten. Sequencing used blood. These receptors were collected from a human donor with ulcerative colitis or Crohn's disease, or a healthy co-twin of an affected twin (not recorded which). The CDR3 runs from the conserved cysteine through the conserved F or W. The order of the fields is V gene, J gene, CDR3 protein.

v_call: TRBV5-4; j_call: TRBJ1-2; cdr3_aa: CASSPDRAVYGYTF
v_call: TRBV4-2; j_call: TRBJ1-1; cdr3_aa: CASSLPTGTLSTEAFF
v_call: TRBV2; j_call: TRBJ2-7; cdr3_aa: CASSVTTTYEQYF
v_call: TRBV15; j_call: TRBJ2-7; cdr3_aa: CATSHTGDEQYF
v_call: TRBV2; j_call: TRBJ2-5; cdr3_aa: CASSEDRQETQYF
v_call: TRBV7-2; j_call: TRBJ2-1; cdr3_aa: CASSLAPLNLYNEQFF
v_call: TRBV7-9; j_call: TRBJ1-6; cdr3_aa: CASSPQENSPLHF
v_call: TRBV18; j_call: TRBJ1-2; cdr3_aa: CASSSGAPYGYTF
v_call: TRBV5-1; j_call: TRBJ2-3; cdr3_aa: CASSERGYTDTQYF
v_call: TRBV5-1; j_call: TRBJ2-3; cdr3_aa: CASSIGTVTDTQYF
v_call: TRBV27; j_call: TRBJ2-1; cdr3_aa: CASSSPGGLTTYNEQFF
v_call: TRBV7-8; j_call: TRBJ2-2; cdr3_aa: CASSSGENTGELFF
v_call: TRBV27; j_call: TRBJ2-3; cdr3_aa: CASSITGGKGDTQYF
v_call: TRBV10-3; j_call: TRBJ2-1; cdr3_aa: CAINRDRAHNEQFF
v_call: TRBV29-1; j_call: TRBJ2-1; cdr3_aa: CSVEPYPGTSPYNEQFF
v_call: TRBV6-5; j_call: TRBJ2-7; cdr3_aa: CAIGTSTTGGKYF
v_call: TRBV6-5; j_call: TRBJ2-2; cdr3_aa: CASSYSESVANTGELFF
v_call: TRBV5-1; j_call: TRBJ2-7; cdr3_aa: CASSLDGRQHEQYF
v_call: TRBV7-9; j_call: TRBJ2-3; cdr3_aa: CASSFSGGPSPDTQYF
v_call: TRBV27; j_call: TRBJ2-1; cdr3_aa: CASRILAGGFNNEQFF
v_call: TRBV6-1; j_call: TRBJ2-1; cdr3_aa: CASSPKPRDYNEQFF
v_call: TRBV12-3/TRBV12-4; j_call: TRBJ2-1; cdr3_aa: CASRRGRVGDEQFF
v_call: TRBV18; j_call: TRBJ1-6; cdr3_aa: CASSQLGSGNPLHF
v_call: TRBV10-3; j_call: TRBJ2-7; cdr3_aa: CAISELRDTEVYF
v_call: TRBV6-2/TRBV6-3; j_call: TRBJ2-1; cdr3_aa: CASRSFGDNEQFF
v_call: TRBV12-3/TRBV12-4; j_call: TRBJ2-2; cdr3_aa: CASSRTSGGKIFNTGELFF
v_call: TRBV7-9; j_call: TRBJ2-1; cdr3_aa: CASSLVGDLEQFF
v_call: TRBV24-1; j_call: TRBJ2-1; cdr3_aa: CATSDPSGEANEQFF
v_call: TRBV5-1; j_call: TRBJ2-1; cdr3_aa: CASSSQGWIEQFF
v_call: TRBV28; j_call: TRBJ2-7; cdr3_aa: CASSQLAGAYEQYF